This record looks at one T cell receptor beta chain sequence and its context. What it binds is unknown. This record belongs to a study of T cell responses to AZD1222 COVID-19 vaccine. Points from the study as a whole: Following two doses of AZD1222, Spike-specific TCR breadth and depth rose.

CDR3 length: 13 amino acids. Between the trimmed V and J ends, which lost 2 bases and 5 bases, there was a span of 7 bases. Method: immunoSEQ multiplex PCR; TCRdb's copy keeps in-frame clones and lacks some. The profile shows more than 75,000 clones, roughly nine tenths of them singletons. The origin of this receptor is an adult in good health. This specimen consisted of peripheral blood, obtained on day 0 of AZD1222 vaccination. The chain recombines TRBV12-3 or TRBV12-4 with TRBJ2-4; perhaps TRBD1 as D (5 bases). CDR3 in DNA: TGTGCCAGCAGTTTACTCAGGGAAAACATTCAGTACTTC. Amino acid sequence: CASSLLRENIQYF.